The 5 T cell receptor beta chains given below trace back to one sample, sequenced in a study of cytomegalovirus exposure and HLA in healthy donors. The PCR used 60 Vbeta and 13 Jbeta primers. Profiled with immunoSEQ multiplex PCR; TCRdb holds only in-frame clones, not every one. The table shows about 70,000 clones, with roughly 74% occurring only once. The sequencing input was PBMCs. These receptors all come from a human donor in good health.

The chain links TRBV11-3 to TRBJ1-4, with 9 bases that match TRBD1. There are 15 residues in the CDR3. From germline, CDR1 is SGHNT and CDR2 YENEEA. Unmatched junction bases numbered 7, after V lost 4 bases and J lost 7 bases. Here the CDR3 DNA reads TGTGCCAGCAGCTCACCGGGACAGGGCGGTGAAAAACTGTTTTTT. Its translation is CASSSPGQGGEKLFF.

The chain combines TRBV11-2 with TRBJ2-1; D is unresolved. In germline, CDR1 is SGHAT, CDR2 FQNNGV. This CDR3 contains 15 residues. V lost 2 bases to trimming and J lost 0 bases, with 8 bases between them. DNA of the CDR3: TGTGCCAGCAGCTTAAGACGGAGCTCCTACAATGAGCAGTTCTTC. This translates into CASSLRRSSYNEQFF.

This clone turned up a few times. The chain carries TRBV7-3 and TRBJ1-1, with D perhaps TRBD1 (5 bases). The germline V and J ends were trimmed by 1 base and 4 bases, with 10 bases remaining between them. CDR1 and CDR2 from the germline V gene are SGHTA and FQGTGA. The CDR3 consists of 14 residues. The DNA for the CDR3 is TGTGCCAGCAGCTTAAGAGGGGAGGGCACTGAAGCTTTCTTT. This codes for CASSLRGEGTEAFF.

V gene TRBV4-1 combines with J gene TRBJ1-3, with TRBD1 identical over 12 bases. Germline trimming cut 3 bases from V and 5 bases from J; bases unmatched to any gene: 5. This CDR3 region has 16 residues. In germline, CDR1 is MGHRA, CDR2 YSYEKL. The CDR3 protein is CASSHGTGGERNTIYF. For the CDR3, the DNA is TGCGCCAGCAGCCATGGGACAGGGGGCGAGAGAAACACCATATATTTT.

The rearrangement links TRBV28 to TRBJ1-2; D uncertain. CDR1 and CDR2 (germline): MDHEN, SYDVKM. V dropped 7 bases and J dropped 5 bases, with 11 bases sitting between them. This CDR3 is built from 12 residues. CDR3 protein: CASTLGGYGYTF. In DNA, the CDR3 is TGTGCCAGCACCTTGGGAGGGTATGGCTACACCTTC.